The present T cell receptor beta chain was sequenced within a study of T cell responses to AZD1222 COVID-19 vaccine. The overall study: Pooling covered second doses at about 4 or about 12 weeks.

As concerns this clone: Its target is not known.

Study results and limitations: Reportedly, nearly half the spike-specific TCRs target unmutated variant regions. A rise in Spike-specific TCR breadth and depth followed two AZD1222 doses.

Here immunoSEQ multiplex PCR was the method, and the copy in TCRdb shows in-frame clones only, minus some. The top ten hold roughly 1.6% of the sample, which has about 170,000 clones, roughly 89% seen once. V gave up 5 bases and J gave up 3 bases; unmatched junction bases: 17. This CDR3 has 19 amino acids. Germline V gene sequence: CDR1 KGHSH, CDR2 LQKENI. The gene calls are TRBV18 and TRBJ1-5; 9 bases fit TRBD1. Sequences were derived from peripheral blood, sampled on day 0 of AZD1222 vaccination. This receptor was obtained from an adult in good health. CDR3 sequence (DNA): TGTGCCAGCTCATACATCGGGGGACAGGGAAGTGGGACCAATCAGCCCCAGCATTTT. Its translation is CASSYIGGQGSGTNQPQHF. Full variable domain (rest looked up from reference TRBV18 and TRBJ1-5): NAGVMQNPRHLVRRRGQEARLRCSPMKGHSHVYWYRQLPEEGLKFMVYLQKENIIDESGMPKERFSAEFPKEGPSILRIQQVVRGDSAAYFCASSYIGGQGSGTNQPQHFGDGTRLSIL.